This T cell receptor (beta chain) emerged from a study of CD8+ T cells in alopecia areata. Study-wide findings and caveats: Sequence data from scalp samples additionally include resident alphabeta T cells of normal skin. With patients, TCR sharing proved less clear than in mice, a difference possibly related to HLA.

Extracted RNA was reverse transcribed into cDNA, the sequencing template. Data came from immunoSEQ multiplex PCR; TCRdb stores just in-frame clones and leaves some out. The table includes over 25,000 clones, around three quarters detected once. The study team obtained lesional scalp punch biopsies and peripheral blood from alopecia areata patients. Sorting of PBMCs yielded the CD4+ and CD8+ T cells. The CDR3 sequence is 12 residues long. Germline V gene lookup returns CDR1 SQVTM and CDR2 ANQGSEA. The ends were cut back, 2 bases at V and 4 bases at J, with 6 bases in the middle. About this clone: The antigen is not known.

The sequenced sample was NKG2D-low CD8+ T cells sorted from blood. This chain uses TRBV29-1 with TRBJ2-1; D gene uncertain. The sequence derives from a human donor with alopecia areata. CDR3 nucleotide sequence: TGCAGCGTTGAACATTTATACAATGAGCAGTTCTTC. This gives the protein CSVEHLYNEQFF.